These 2 T cell receptor beta chains were all obtained from the same sample, sequenced in a study of cytomegalovirus exposure and HLA in healthy donors. In the PCR, 60 Vbeta and 13 Jbeta primers were used. The table came from immunoSEQ multiplex PCR; TCRdb's copy has only in-frame clones and leaves some out. The repertoire includes about 270,000 clones, just over 85% of them detected once, and approximately 4.3% sits in the top ten. The sequencing input was PBMCs. These receptors were taken from a man in his forties in good health and CMV-seropositive.

This chain connects TRBV5-4 to TRBJ2-1, with 9 bases aligning to TRBD2. This CDR3 is 14 amino acids long. CDR1 SGHNT and CDR2 YYREEE come from the germline V gene (reference sequence). The V segment lost 4 bases and the J segment 6 bases; nucleotides outside the gene matches: 5. CDR3 sequence (DNA): TGTGCCAGCAGCGGGAGGGGACTAGCCAATGAGCAGTTCTTC. This codes for CASSGRGLANEQFF.

V usage is TRBV14 and J usage is TRBJ2-7, with 9 positions matching TRBD1. J gave up 2 bases and V 0 bases, and 8 bases lay outside the gene matches. The CDR3 runs 17 residues. The germline V gene has CDR1 SGHDN and CDR2 FVKESK. The CDR3 nucleotides are TGTGCCAGCAGCCAAGATCTAGGACAGGGGTCCCCCTACGAGCAGTACTTC. It encodes CASSQDLGQGSPYEQYF.